The source of this TCR beta chain is a study of radiotherapy plus CTLA-4 blockade in lung cancer. Study context: With approximately 30% of patients having disease control, objective responses were seen in roughly 18%. Study results and limitations: Early blood T cell clone dynamics reportedly forecast response best, with interferon-beta. TCR clones from tumors expanded in blood after radiotherapy plus ipilimumab.

This CDR3 comprises 16 residues. J was trimmed by 4 bases and V by 4 bases; bases with no gene match: 7. Germline CDR1 and CDR2: SGHVS and FNYEAQ. Chemo-refractory metastatic non-small-cell lung cancer patients underwent focal radiation alongside CTLA-4 blockade with ipilimumab. Points on this clone: Antigen: not known.

TCRdb's table, derived via immunoSEQ multiplex PCR, lists solely in-frame clones and lacks some. In the table there are tens of thousands of clones, around 85% of which are singletons. Material: peripheral blood, obtained from a patient treated with radiotherapy plus ipilimumab. V and J are TRBV7-6 and TRBJ2-3; 11 nucleotides agree with TRBD2. The sequence derives from a human donor with non-small cell lung cancer who had stable disease on radiotherapy plus ipilimumab. The CDR3 protein is CASSSSLAGVSDTQYF. The CDR3 nucleotides are TGTGCCAGCAGCTCCTCACTAGCGGGAGTTTCAGATACGCAGTATTTT.